A selection of T cell receptor beta chains follows, all from one sample in a study of cytomegalovirus exposure and HLA in healthy donors. TCRdb's table, derived via immunoSEQ multiplex PCR, lists solely in-frame clones and lacks some. Here the sample spans 130,000 or so clones, just under 75% being singletons. Input material: PBMCs. The receptor source for this set is a man between 35 and 55 years old in good health and CMV-seropositive. CDR3s include the opening cysteine and the closing phenylalanine or tryptophan. A D gene is named only where the DNA matches it firmly. Clone size is not always given. Where it is, it says once, few, many or a class for expanded clones.

V,J,D,size,DNA,CDR3
TRBV18,TRBJ2-1,TRBD1,.,TGTGCCAGCTCACCCATGGGACAGGGGGCCGAAAATGAGCAGTTCTTC,CASSPMGQGAENEQFF
TRBV5-1,TRBJ2-2,TRBD2,.,TGCGCCAGCACCAGGCCCGGGGGGACCGGGGAGCTGTTTTTT,CASTRPGGTGELFF
TRBV30,TRBJ2-1,TRBD2,.,TGTGCCTGGAACCCCCGGCTAGCGGGATACAATGAGCAGTTCTTC,CAWNPRLAGYNEQFF
TRBV19,TRBJ1-2,TRBD1,once,TGTGCCAGTAGGACGCAGGGGGCAGCTAACTATGGCTACACCTTC,CASRTQGAANYGYTF
TRBV6-1,TRBJ2-3,.,.,TGTGCCAGCAGTGAAGGTTCATACAAAACAGATACGCAGTATTTT,CASSEGSYKTDTQYF
TRBV28,TRBJ1-2,.,.,TGTGCCAGCAGCCCCCCCCCGAGGTCCTATGGCTACACCTTC,CASSPPPRSYGYTF
TRBV5-4,TRBJ2-1,TRBD2,.,TGTGCCAGCAGCCAATGGGCGGGAGGGCTCAACAATGAGCAGTTCTTC,CASSQWAGGLNNEQFF
TRBV27,TRBJ2-1,.,.,TGTGCCAGCACTAATAGCGGAGCCTACAATGAGCAGTTCTTC,CASTNSGAYNEQFF
TRBV19,TRBJ1-5,TRBD1,.,TGTGCCAGTAGTATGGACAGGCGCGGCGATAGCAATCAGCCCCAGCATTTT,CASSMDRRGDSNQPQHF
TRBV9,TRBJ2-3,TRBD2,.,TGTGCCAGCAGCGTATTGGGTGGGCTAGCGGGAGAGATTTCCACAGATACGCAGTATTTT,CASSVLGGLAGEISTDTQYF
TRBV28,TRBJ2-3,.,.,TGTGCCAGCAGTCCCTCGGCAGGGAACACAGATACGCAGTATTTT,CASSPSAGNTDTQYF
TRBV21-1,TRBJ1-6,.,.,TGTGCCAGCAGCAAAGCCGGGGGATCACCCCTCCACTTT,CASSKAGGSPLHF
TRBV7-6,TRBJ2-1,TRBD1,.,TGTGCCAGCAGCTTGAGACAGGGACAAGAGTTCTTC,CASSLRQGQEFF
TRBV27,TRBJ2-7,TRBD2,.,TGTGCCAGCAGGGGGACTAGCGGATCCTACGAGCAGTACTTC,CASRGTSGSYEQYF
TRBV15,TRBJ1-5,TRBD1,.,TGTGCCACCAGCAGAGACAGGGGGACTGTGCCCCAGCATTTT,CATSRDRGTVPQHF
TRBV4-1,TRBJ2-3,.,.,TGCGCCAGCAGCCACCCTAGGGACAAATACACAGATACGCAGTATTTT,CASSHPRDKYTDTQYF
TRBV7-9,TRBJ2-7,TRBD1,.,TGTGCCAGCAGCTCGAACAGACAGGGTCAGTTGTTCGAGCAGTACTTC,CASSSNRQGQLFEQYF
TRBV7-9,TRBJ1-4,.,.,TGTGCCAGCAGCTTAGATACGGCAACTAATGAAAAACTGTTTTTT,CASSLDTATNEKLFF
TRBV6-1,TRBJ1-1,.,few,TGTGCCAGCACCCCGGGCAGGGGCCGGACTGAAGCTTTCTTT,CASTPGRGRTEAFF
TRBV7-2,TRBJ1-1,.,.,TGTGCCAGCAGCCGGCGGCACCAGAACACTGAAGCTTTCTTT,CASSRRHQNTEAFF
TRBV18,TRBJ1-3,.,.,TGTGCCAGCTCACCAGATCTCGGTGGAAACACCATATATTTT,CASSPDLGGNTIYF
TRBV27,TRBJ2-7,TRBD2,.,TGTGCCAGCACCCCGCGGAGCGGGAGTTCCTACGAGCAGTACTTC,CASTPRSGSSYEQYF
TRBV11-2,TRBJ2-7,TRBD2,.,TGTGCCAGCAGCCGTGCTGGCGGGAGAGGCTCCTACGAGCAGTACTTC,CASSRAGGRGSYEQYF
TRBV13,TRBJ2-2,.,.,TGTGCCAGCAGCTTAGGCCTTATGGAGAACGCCGGGGAGCTGTTTTTT,CASSLGLMENAGELFF
TRBV27,TRBJ2-3,TRBD2,.,TGTGCCAGCAGGGGGACTAGCGGGGGGGCTATAACAGATACGCAGTATTTT,CASRGTSGGAITDTQYF
TRBV30,TRBJ2-7,.,.,TGTGCCTGCCGGGACTGGGAAGACCTTACCTACGAGCAGTACTTC,CACRDWEDLTYEQYF
TRBV27,TRBJ1-5,TRBD1,.,TGTGCCAGCAGTTTTTACAGGGGTGAAGGTCAGCCCCAGCATTTT,CASSFYRGEGQPQHF
TRBV5-6,TRBJ1-5,TRBD1,.,TGTGCCAGCAGCTTCGGACAGGGAATTCAGCCCCAGCATTTT,CASSFGQGIQPQHF
TRBV29-1,TRBJ1-4,TRBD1,.,TGCAGCGGATTTGGACAGGATAATCCAGGACGACTGTTTTTT,CSGFGQDNPGRLFF